This TCR beta chain was documented in a study of technical replicates of blood from several donors. Trimming removed 1 base at V and 7 bases at J, with 10 bases between. CDR1 is SNHLY, CDR2 FYNNEI, per germline. The CDR3 runs 13 residues. Measured with immunoSEQ multiplex PCR; TCRdb has only the in-frame clones, and not every one. The table includes about 94,000 clones, approximately 95% detected once. The chain carries TRBV2 and TRBJ1-2, with D perhaps TRBD1 (5 bases). Sample: T cells isolated from PBMCs. The receptor comes from a human donor in good health. CDR3 loop: CASSEVPGLGYTF. CDR3 coding DNA: TGTGCCAGCAGTGAAGTGCCAGGGCTTGGCTACACCTTC. Combining the CDR3 with reference TRBV2 and TRBJ1-2 gives the whole variable domain EPEVTQTPSHQVTQMGQEVILRCVPISNHLYFYWYRQILGQKVEFLVSFYNNEISEKSEIFDDQFSVERPDGSNFTLKIRSTKLEDSAMYFCASSEVPGLGYTFGSGTRLTVV.